One TCR beta chain is described in this entry. There are a few counts of this clonotype. The antigen it recognizes is unknown. Per-base qualities were not stored, and no clone one base away is much larger. Taken from the germline V gene, the CDR1 and CDR2 loops are SGHTA and FQGNSA. The junction carries 11 bases between V and J, which are trimmed by 9 bases and 4 bases respectively. The CDR3, from cysteine to phenylalanine, totals 12 residues. The DNA shown is the 36-base CDR3, in frame from base 1. Ficoll-Paque density gradient centrifugation was used to isolate PBMCs. Sequencing was carried out with an Illumina NovaSeq 6000. cDNA libraries for TCRalpha and TCRbeta were prepared by 5'RACE using constant-segment primers, with sample barcodes and unique molecular identifiers added. RNA was extracted from every sample with Trizol reagent. Library amplification was performed in two PCR steps, and a second sample barcode and Illumina TruSeq adapters were introduced in the second step. The libraries were sequenced on an Illumina NovaSeq using 2 x 150 bp paired-end reads. The authors' analysis ran thus. Reads were demultiplexed and collapsed into UMI-guided consensus sequences with migec v1.2.7. Using mixcr v2.1.11, UMI consensuses were aligned to TRA and TRB V and J templates and then assembled into clonotypes. A clonotype was counted as expanded or contracted only if both edgeR and NoisET called the change significant, with noise models trained on biological replicates. For edgeR calls, the cutoffs were a false discovery rate-adjusted p below 0.01 and a log2 fold-change threshold of 1. As an exploratory analysis of dynamics, PCA with hierarchical clustering was applied to max-normalized trajectories of the 1000 most abundant clonotypes. Separately sequenced CD4+ and CD8+ repertoires were used to assign the CD4 or CD8 phenotype of responding clones. TCRdb's own reprocessing of the public reads used fastp at Q25 and MiXCR and kept productive beta chains. Entries are consolidated by CDR3 protein sequence, retaining the most common genes and DNA. TCRdb's processing, not the authors' own work, is the source of the V and J calls. The sample table shows about 350,000 distinct CDR3 sequences, and approximately 13% are seen once. 22% of the sample is taken by the ten largest.

The data belong to a study of T-cell memory formation after mild COVID-19 (dated by TCRdb to the early 2020s). Looking at the study overall: TCR sequence clusters from the two donors were largely donor specific. Longitudinal TCRalpha and TCRbeta repertoire sequencing tracked T-cell clones expanding and contracting after mild COVID-19 in a couple of donors. Two young, previously healthy adult volunteers, one female and one male, were included in the cohort.

Broad study findings and their caveats: The study covered only a couple of mild cases, and larger cohorts including severe cases with pre-infection samples were considered necessary. Contracting CD4+ clones were found mainly in CM and EM memory subsets, while CD8+ clones were enriched in EMRA. From day 15 to 85, contracting clones showed balanced CD4/CD8 phenotypes, whereas a second wave of clones that expanded from day 15 to 37 leaned towards CD4+. Some responding clones were found in pre-infection memory, which suggests that pre-existing cross-reactive memory T cells took part in the SARS-CoV-2 response. The second-wave clones that peaked on day 37 were not confirmed to be SARS-CoV-2 specific.

This receptor was obtained from a man between 18 and 35 years old who had mild COVID-19 (a few samples of this study predate the infection). The sample titles of this study are shuffled in the database, so cell type and time point are left out; the donor was told from shared clones. The sample consisted of PBMCs or a T cell subset sorted from them (not recorded which). The receptor chain draws on TRBV7-2 and TRBJ2-3, with the D call tentatively TRBD1 or TRBD2, each fitting 5 bases. The sequence in DNA is TGTGCCAGTTCGGGGCCTGCAGATACGCAGTATTTT. This encodes CASSGPADTQYF.